Listed here is a single TCR beta chain. Its antigen is as yet unknown. A much larger clone differs by one base, so this may be a read error. This entry belongs to a study of CD8 T cells in ankylosing spondylitis. Researchers built TCR beta libraries using quantitative 5'-RACE with molecular barcodes. TCRdb re-derived calls from the 5' RACE reads in MiXCR, one entry per CDR3 protein. The sample comprises 130,000 or so distinct CDR3 sequences, approximately 10% of which are singletons, and around 4.1% rests with the top ten. Trimming took off 6 bases at V and 3 bases at J, with 18 bases between the two ends. The germline gives CDR1 DFQATT, CDR2 SNEGSKA (reference sequence). The CDR3 extends over 15 amino acids. Findings of the study overall: As for the disease-linked clones, they showed a CD8+ phenotype and occurred at relatively low frequencies in peripheral blood. In ankylosing spondylitis blood, a motif of roughly eight highly homologous TCR beta variants appeared characteristic. Matched ankylosing spondylitis synovial fluid reportedly contained a significantly enriched population of disease-linked clones.

The source of this sequence is a female donor with ankylosing spondylitis or in good health (not recorded which). The material sequenced was blood, either unsorted or a sorted T cell fraction (not recorded which). The chain joins TRBV20-1 to TRBJ2-1, with D unresolved. CDR3 residues: CSAGRASSRYNEQFF. For the CDR3, the DNA is TGCAGTGCCGGCCGAGCATCCTCACGCTACAATGAGCAGTTCTTC.